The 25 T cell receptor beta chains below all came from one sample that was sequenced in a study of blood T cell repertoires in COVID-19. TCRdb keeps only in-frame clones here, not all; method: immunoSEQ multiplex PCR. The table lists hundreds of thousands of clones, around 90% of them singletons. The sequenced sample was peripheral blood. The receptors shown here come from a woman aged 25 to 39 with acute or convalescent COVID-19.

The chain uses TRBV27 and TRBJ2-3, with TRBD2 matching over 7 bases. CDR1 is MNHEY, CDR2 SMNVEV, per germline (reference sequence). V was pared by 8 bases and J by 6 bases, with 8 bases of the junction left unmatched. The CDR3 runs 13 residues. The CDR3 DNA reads TGTGCCAGCCGACTAGCCTCTCCCGATACGCAGTATTTT. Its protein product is CASRLASPDTQYF.

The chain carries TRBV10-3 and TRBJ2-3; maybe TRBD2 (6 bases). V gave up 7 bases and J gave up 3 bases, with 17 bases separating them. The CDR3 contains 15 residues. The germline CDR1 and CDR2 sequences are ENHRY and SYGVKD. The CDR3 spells CAIMGTPQPTDTQYF. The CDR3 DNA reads TGTGCCATCATGGGGACTCCACAACCGACAGATACGCAGTATTTT.

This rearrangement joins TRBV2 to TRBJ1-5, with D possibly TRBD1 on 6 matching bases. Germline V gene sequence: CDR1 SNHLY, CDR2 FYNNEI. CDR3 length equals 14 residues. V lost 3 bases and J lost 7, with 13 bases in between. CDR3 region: CASSDHREGQPQHF. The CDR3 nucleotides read TGTGCCAGCAGTGATCACAGGGAGGGGCAGCCCCAGCATTTT.

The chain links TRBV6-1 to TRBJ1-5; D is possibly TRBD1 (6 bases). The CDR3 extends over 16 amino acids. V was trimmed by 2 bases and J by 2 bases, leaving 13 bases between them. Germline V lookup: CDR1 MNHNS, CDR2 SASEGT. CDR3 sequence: CASSENRVSGNQPQHF. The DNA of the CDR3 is TGTGCCAGCAGTGAAAACAGGGTTTCGGGCAATCAGCCCCAGCATTTT.

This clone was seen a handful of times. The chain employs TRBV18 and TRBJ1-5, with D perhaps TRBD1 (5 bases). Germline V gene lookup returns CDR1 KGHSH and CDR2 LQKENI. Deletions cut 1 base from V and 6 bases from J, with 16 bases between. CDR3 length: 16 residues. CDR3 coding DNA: TGTGCCAGCTCACCACTGGCAGGGTCCAATGTTCAGCCCCAGCATTTT. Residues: CASSPLAGSNVQPQHF. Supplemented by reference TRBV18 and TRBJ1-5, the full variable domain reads NAGVMQNPRHLVRRRGQEARLRCSPMKGHSHVYWYRQLPEEGLKFMVYLQKENIIDESGMPKERFSAEFPKEGPSILRIQQVVRGDSAAYFCASSPLAGSNVQPQHFGDGTRLSIL.

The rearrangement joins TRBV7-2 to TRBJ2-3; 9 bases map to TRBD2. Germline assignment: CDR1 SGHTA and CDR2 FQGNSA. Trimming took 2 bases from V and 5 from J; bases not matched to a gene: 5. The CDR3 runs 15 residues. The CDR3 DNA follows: TGTGCCAGCAGCTTAAGGGTAGCGGGAGTAGATACGCAGTATTTT. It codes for CASSLRVAGVDTQYF.

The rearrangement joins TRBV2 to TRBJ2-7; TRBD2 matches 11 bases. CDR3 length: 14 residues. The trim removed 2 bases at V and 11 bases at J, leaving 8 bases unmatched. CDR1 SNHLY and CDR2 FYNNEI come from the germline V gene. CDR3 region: CASSEKLAGVSKYF. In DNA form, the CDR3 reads TGTGCCAGCAGTGAAAAACTAGCGGGAGTAAGTAAGTACTTC.

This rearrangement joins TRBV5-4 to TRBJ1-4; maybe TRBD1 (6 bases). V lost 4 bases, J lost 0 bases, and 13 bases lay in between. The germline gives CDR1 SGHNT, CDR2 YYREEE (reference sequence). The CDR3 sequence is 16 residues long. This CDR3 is CASSDKHRATNEKLFF. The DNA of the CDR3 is TGTGCCAGCAGCGATAAGCACAGGGCAACTAATGAAAAACTGTTTTTT.

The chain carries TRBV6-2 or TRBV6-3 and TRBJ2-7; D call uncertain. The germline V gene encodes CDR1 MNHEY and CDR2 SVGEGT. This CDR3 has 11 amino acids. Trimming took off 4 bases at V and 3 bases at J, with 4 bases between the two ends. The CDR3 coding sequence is TGTGCCAGCAGTTTCGGCTACGAGCAGTACTTC. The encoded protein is CASSFGYEQYF.

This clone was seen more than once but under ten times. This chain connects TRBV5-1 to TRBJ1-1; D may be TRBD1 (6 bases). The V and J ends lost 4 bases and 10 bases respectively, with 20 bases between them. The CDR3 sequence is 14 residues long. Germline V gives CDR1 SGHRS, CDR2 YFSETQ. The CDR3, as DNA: TGCGCCAGCAGCCATCCCGGGACACCCGTGGTAGCTTTCTTT. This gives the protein CASSHPGTPVVAFF.

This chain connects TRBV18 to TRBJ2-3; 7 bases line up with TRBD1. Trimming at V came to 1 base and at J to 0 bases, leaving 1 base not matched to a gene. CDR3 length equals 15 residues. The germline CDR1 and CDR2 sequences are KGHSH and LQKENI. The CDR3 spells CASSPQTGSTDTQYF. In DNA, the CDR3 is TGTGCCAGCTCACCACAGACAGGGAGCACAGATACGCAGTATTTT.

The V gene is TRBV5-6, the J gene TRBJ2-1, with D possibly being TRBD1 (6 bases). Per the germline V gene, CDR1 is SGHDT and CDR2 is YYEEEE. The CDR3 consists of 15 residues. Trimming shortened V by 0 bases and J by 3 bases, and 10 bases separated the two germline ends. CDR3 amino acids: CASSLGDTNYNEQFF. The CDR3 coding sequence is TGTGCCAGCAGCTTGGGGGACACTAACTACAATGAGCAGTTCTTC.

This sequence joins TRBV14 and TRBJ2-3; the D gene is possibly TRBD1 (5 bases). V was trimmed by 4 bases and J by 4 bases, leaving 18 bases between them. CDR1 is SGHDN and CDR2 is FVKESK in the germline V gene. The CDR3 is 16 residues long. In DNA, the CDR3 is TGTGCCAGCAGCCCCTCAGTCAGGGAAGGGGCAGATACGCAGTATTTT. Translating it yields CASSPSVREGADTQYF. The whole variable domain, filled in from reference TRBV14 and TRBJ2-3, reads EAGVTQFPSHSVIEKGQTVTLRCDPISGHDNLYWYRRVMGKEIKFLLHFVKESKQDESGMPNNRFLAERTGGTYSTLKVQPAELEDSGVYFCASSPSVREGADTQYFGPGTRLTVL.

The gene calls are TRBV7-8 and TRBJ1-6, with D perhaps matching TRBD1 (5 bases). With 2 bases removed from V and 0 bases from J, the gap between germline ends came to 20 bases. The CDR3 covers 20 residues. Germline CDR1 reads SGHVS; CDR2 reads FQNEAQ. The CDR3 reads CASSLIPGQGGSSYNSPLHF. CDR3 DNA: TGTGCCAGCAGCTTAATTCCTGGGCAGGGAGGGAGCTCCTATAATTCACCCCTCCACTTT.

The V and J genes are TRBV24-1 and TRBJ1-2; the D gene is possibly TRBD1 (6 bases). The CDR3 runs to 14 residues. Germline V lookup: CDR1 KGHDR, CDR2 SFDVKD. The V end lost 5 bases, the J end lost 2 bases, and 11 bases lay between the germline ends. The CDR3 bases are TGTGCCACCAGTGGACGGGGGGGCAACTATGGCTACACCTTC. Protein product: CATSGRGGNYGYTF.

The CDR3 protein is CASGPTGVRTEAFF. CDR3 nucleotides: TGTGCCAGTGGACCGACAGGGGTGAGAACTGAAGCTTTCTTT. V usage is TRBV19 and J usage is TRBJ1-1; 8 bases agree with TRBD1. Trimming removed 8 bases from V and 5 bases from J; junction bases left unmatched: 10. CDR3 length: 14 amino acids. Germline loops: CDR1 LNHDA, CDR2 SQIVND (reference sequence).

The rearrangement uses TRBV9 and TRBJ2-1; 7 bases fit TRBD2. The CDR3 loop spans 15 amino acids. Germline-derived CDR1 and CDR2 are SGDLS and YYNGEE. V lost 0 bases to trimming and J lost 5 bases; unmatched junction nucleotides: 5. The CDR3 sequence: CASSVGLAEDNEQFF. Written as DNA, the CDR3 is TGTGCCAGCAGCGTAGGGCTAGCGGAGGACAATGAGCAGTTCTTC.

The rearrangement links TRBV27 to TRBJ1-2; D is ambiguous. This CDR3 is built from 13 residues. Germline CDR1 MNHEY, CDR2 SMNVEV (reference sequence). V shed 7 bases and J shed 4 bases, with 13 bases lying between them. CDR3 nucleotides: TGTGCCAGCACCGCGGGAGGTCGCTATGGCTACACCTTC. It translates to CASTAGGRYGYTF.

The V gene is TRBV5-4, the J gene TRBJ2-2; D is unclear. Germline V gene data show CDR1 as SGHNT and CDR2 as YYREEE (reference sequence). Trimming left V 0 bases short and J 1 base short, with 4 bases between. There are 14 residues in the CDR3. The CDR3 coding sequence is TGTGCCAGCAGCTTGGGACTGAACACCGGGGAGCTGTTTTTT. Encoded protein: CASSLGLNTGELFF.

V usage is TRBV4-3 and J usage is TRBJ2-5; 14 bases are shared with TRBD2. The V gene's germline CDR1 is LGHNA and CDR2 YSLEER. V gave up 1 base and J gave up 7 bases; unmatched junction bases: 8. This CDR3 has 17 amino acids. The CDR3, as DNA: TGCGCCAGCAGCCAAGGACTAGCGGGAGGGCCTTCTGGGACCCAGTACTTC. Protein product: CASSQGLAGGPSGTQYF.

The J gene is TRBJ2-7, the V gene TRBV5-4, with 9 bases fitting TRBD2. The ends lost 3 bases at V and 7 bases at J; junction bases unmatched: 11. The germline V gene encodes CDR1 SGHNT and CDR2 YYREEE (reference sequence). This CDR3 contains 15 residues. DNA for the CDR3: TGTGCCAGCAGCTCTATGACTAGCGGAAGTTGGGAGCAGTACTTC. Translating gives CASSSMTSGSWEQYF.

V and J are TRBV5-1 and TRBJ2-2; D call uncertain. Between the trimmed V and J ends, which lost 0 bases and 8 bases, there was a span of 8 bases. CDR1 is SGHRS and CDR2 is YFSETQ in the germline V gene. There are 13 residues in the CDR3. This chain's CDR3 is CASSLASPGELFF. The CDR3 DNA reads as TGCGCCAGCAGCTTGGCCAGTCCAGGGGAGCTGTTTTTT.

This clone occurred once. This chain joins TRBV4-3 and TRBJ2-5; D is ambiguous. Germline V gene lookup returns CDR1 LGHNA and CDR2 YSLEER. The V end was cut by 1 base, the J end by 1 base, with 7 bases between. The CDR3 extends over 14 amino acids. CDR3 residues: CASSQVGGQETQYF. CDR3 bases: TGCGCCAGCAGCCAAGTCGGCGGCCAAGAGACCCAGTACTTC.

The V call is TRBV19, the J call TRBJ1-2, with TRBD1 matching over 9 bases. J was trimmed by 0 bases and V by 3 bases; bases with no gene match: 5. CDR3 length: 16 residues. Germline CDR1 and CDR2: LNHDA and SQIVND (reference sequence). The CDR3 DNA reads TGTGCCAGTAGTATCCCGGGACAGGGTGCTAACTATGGCTACACCTTC. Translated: CASSIPGQGANYGYTF.

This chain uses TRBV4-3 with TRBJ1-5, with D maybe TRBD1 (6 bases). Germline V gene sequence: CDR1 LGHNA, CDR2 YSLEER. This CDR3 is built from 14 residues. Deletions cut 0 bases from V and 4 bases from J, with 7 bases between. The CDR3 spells CASSQDQGNQPQHF. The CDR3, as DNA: TGCGCCAGCAGCCAAGATCAGGGGAATCAGCCCCAGCATTTT.